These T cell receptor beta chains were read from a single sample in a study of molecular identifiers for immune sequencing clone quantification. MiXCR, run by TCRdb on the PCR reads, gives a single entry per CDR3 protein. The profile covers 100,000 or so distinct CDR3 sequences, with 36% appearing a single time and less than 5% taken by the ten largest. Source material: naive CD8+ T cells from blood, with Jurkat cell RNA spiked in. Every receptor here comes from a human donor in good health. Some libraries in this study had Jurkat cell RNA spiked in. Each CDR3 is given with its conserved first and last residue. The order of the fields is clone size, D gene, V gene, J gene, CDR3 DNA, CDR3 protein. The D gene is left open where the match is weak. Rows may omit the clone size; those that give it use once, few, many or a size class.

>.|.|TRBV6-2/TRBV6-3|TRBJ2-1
TGTGCCAGCAGTTACCCCCAGGAGGTCTACAATGAGCAGTTCTTC
CASSYPQEVYNEQFF
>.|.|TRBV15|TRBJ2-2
TGTGCCACCAGCAGAGATTTGGTAATGTTGAACACCGGGGAGCTGTTTTTT
CATSRDLVMLNTGELFF
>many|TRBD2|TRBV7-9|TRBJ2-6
TGTGCCAGCAAAGCCTGGCTAATTGCGGGAGTAAACGGGGCCAACGTCCTGACTTTC
CASKAWLIAGVNGANVLTF
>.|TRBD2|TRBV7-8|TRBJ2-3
TGTGCCAGCGGACTAGCGGGAGACACAGATACGCAGTATTTT
CASGLAGDTDTQYF
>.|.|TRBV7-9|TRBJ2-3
TGTGCCAGCAGCCTCGCTCCCCTCAATACGCAGTATTTT
CASSLAPLNTQYF
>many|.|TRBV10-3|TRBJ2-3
TGTGCCATGGGGACCACAGATACGCAGTATTTT
CAMGTTDTQYF
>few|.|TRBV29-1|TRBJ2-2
TGCAGCGTTGTTGGGGCCGGGGAGCTGTCTTTT
CSVVGAGELSF
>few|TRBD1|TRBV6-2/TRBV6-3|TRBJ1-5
TGTGCCAGCAGTTACCACCGACAGGGGAATCAGCCCCAGCATTTT
CASSYHRQGNQPQHF
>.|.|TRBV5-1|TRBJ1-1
TGCGCCAGCAGCTTGGGGAGTAGTTCTTTCACTGAAGCTTTCTTT
CASSLGSSSFTEAFF
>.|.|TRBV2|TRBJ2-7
TGTGCCGTACCTTCCGGGTCAGGGGACGAGCAGTACTTC
CAVPSGSGDEQYF
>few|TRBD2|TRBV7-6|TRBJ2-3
TGTGCCAGCAGCTTATCTAGCGGGGGTGCGGATACGCAGTATTTT
CASSLSSGGADTQYF
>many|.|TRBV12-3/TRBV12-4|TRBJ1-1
TGTGCCAGCAGCCGTACAGGGTTAAGCACTGAAGCTTTCTTT
CASSRTGLSTEAFF
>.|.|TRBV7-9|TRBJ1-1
TGTGCCAGCAGCTTACGCGGAAGGGCAATCACTGATGCTTTCTTT
CASSLRGRAITDAFF
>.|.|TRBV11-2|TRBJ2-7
TGTGCCAGCAGCTTAGAGGGACACCTCGCCTACGAGCAGTACTTC
CASSLEGHLAYEQYF
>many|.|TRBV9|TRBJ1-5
TGTGCCAGCAGCGTAGGTACAGGGTCAGCTCAGCCCCAGCATTTT
CASSVGTGSAQPQHF
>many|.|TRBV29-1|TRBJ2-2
TGCAGCGTTGCTCTCCTCGACACCGGGGAGCTGTTTTTT
CSVALLDTGELFF
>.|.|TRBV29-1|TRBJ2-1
TGCAGCGTTACCACAGGGTACTATTACAATGAGCAGTTCTTC
CSVTTGYYYNEQFF
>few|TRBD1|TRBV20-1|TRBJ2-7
TGCAGTGCTAGAGGGACAGGGGACTACGAGCAGTACTTC
CSARGTGDYEQYF
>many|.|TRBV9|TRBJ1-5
TGTGCCAGCAGCGTCGACTTAAGCAATCAGCCCCAGCATTTT
CASSVDLSNQPQHF
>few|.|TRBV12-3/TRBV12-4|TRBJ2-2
TGTGCCAGCACCCAACTTTATAGGGCGGAGGGCGGCGGGGAGCTGTTTTTT
CASTQLYRAEGGGELFF
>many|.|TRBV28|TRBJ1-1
TGTGCCAGCCGCCTCAGGCCGGGGCAGGACACTGAAGCTTTCTTT
CASRLRPGQDTEAFF
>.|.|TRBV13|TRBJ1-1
TGTGCCAGCAGCGGGACGGAAAACACTGGAGCTTTCTTT
CASSGTENTGAFF
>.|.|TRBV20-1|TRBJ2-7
TGCAGTGCTTTTGCGGGGATGGATTCCTCCTACGAGCAGTACTTC
CSAFAGMDSSYEQYF
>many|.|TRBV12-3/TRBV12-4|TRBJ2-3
TGTGCCAGCAGTTCCCTTGAGGCGGATACGCAGTATTTT
CASSSLEADTQYF